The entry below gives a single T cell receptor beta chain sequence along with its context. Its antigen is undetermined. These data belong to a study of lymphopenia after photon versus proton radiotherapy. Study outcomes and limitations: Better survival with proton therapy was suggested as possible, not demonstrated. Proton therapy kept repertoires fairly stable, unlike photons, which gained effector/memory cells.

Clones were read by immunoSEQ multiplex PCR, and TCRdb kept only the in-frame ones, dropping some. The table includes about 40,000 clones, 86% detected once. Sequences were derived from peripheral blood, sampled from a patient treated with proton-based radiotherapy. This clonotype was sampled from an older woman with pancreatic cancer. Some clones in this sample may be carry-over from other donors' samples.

The CDR3 DNA sequence: TGTGCCAGCAGTTTATCCCGGGGTCTGGACGAGCAGTACTTC. Protein: CASSLSRGLDEQYF. The chain links TRBV28 to TRBJ2-7; weak D call: TRBD2 (5 bases). The ends were cut back, 1 base at V and 5 bases at J, with 12 bases in the middle. The germline CDR1 and CDR2 sequences are MDHEN and SYDVKM. The CDR3 covers 14 residues.